This T cell receptor (beta chain) comes out of a study of blood T cell repertoires in COVID-19 (TCRdb year 2020). Describing the broader study: The collaborator samples originated in the United States, Italy and Spain and spanned the acute and convalescent phases of COVID-19. The material from the prospective study consisted of cDNA or gDNA derived from T cells, B-cell-depleted T cells, or PBMCs. A freely available public database, intended as a resource for researchers studying the immune response to SARS-CoV-2, is where the repertoires were released. Samples were obtained from the ongoing ImmuneRACE study (first 160 participants) and from 950 to 1,500 subjects provided by 6 global collaborators. The sample metadata nearly always contained a de-identified subject ID, COVID-19 status, age in years and sex. Where HLA class I and class II types were available, the types were taken from metadata supplied by the sample provider, not from assay-based typing. Deeply sampled blood TCRbeta repertoires from subjects exposed to, actively infected with, or recovered from COVID-19 were included in the dataset.

The immunoSEQ Assay, a bias-controlled multiplex PCR, was used to amplify TCRbeta CDR3 regions from genomic DNA. As for how the authors treated the data: Nucleated cell counts per sample were estimated from amplification of reference gene primers within the assay. Sequence reads were collapsed and filtered to measure the absolute abundance of every unique TCRbeta CDR3 rearrangement. For each sample, productive Simpson clonality was calculated by taking the square root of Simpson's diversity index across productive rearrangements. Drawn from immuneACCESS, this table holds only the in-frame rearrangements with V and J called that TCRdb kept. Clones are partly lost; checked studies trace under half to an unresolved V gene and leave the rest unexplained. D and trimming were read from the DNA, whereas the V and J calls and clone size are those reported in that table. This sample holds 180,000 or so clones; roughly 79% were observed only once. The ten largest clones add up to 9.5% to 12% of the sample.

Remarks on this clone: This clone's antigen is unknown. No clone much larger than this one lies a single base away; base qualities are absent.

Trimming at the junction amounts to 0 bases on V and 0 bases on J, and the germline ends lie 6 bases apart. The CDR3 numbers 15 residues from cysteine through phenylalanine. Just CDR3 DNA is preserved here, 45 bases in frame from base 1. The germline V gene specifies LGHNA as CDR1 and YNFKEQ as CDR2. At one collaborating source in Seattle, patients were enrolled during active infection and were followed longitudinally through the course of disease. Whole blood was collected in K2EDTA tubes by collaborating institutions according to the institutions' own protocols. For TCRbeta analysis, collaborator samples were shipped as frozen whole blood, as isolated PBMCs, or as DNA extracted from either sample type. The full study reports these points: How much clinical and demographic metadata was included differed by source and by participant, and the metadata was provided uncurated.

The chain is assembled from TRBV4-2 and TRBJ2-1, with TRBD1 perhaps the D gene, on 5 matching bases. The receptor comes from a woman aged 40 to 49 with COVID-19, enrolled during active disease. Sequencing input: peripheral blood. The CDR3 amino acid sequence is: CASSQDRVSYNEQFF. The DNA sequence follows: TGTGCCAGCAGCCAAGACAGGGTCTCCTACAATGAGCAGTTCTTC.